One sample yielded the 31 T cell receptor beta chains listed below, sequenced in a study of cytomegalovirus exposure and HLA in healthy donors. Primers for the PCR totalled 60 Vbeta and 13 Jbeta. TCRdb's copy holds only in-frame clones and misses some; the assay was immunoSEQ multiplex PCR. The sample lists 100,000 to 150,000 clones; around 78% were seen once. Material for sequencing was PBMCs. These receptors were taken from a woman between 50 and 59 years old in good health and CMV-seronegative.

V gene TRBV5-4 combines with J gene TRBJ2-3; D possibly corresponds to TRBD2 (5 bases). CDR1 SGHNT and CDR2 YYREEE come from the germline V gene (reference sequence). Deletions cut 1 base from V and 0 bases from J, with 9 bases between. The CDR3 sequence is 15 residues long. CDR3 DNA sequence: TGTGCCAGCAGCTTGCCCGGGGTTAGCACAGATACGCAGTATTTT. Translating gives CASSLPGVSTDTQYF. Full variable domain (rest looked up from reference TRBV5-4 and TRBJ2-3): ETGVTQSPTHLIKTRGQQVTLRCSSQSGHNTVSWYQQALGQGPQFIFQYYREEENGRGNFPPRFSGLQFPNYSSELNVNALELDDSALYLCASSLPGVSTDTQYFGPGTRLTVL.

The V gene is TRBV27, the J gene TRBJ2-1; D is unclear. V was trimmed by 3 bases and J by 6 bases, leaving 3 bases between them. Per the germline V gene, CDR1 is MNHEY and CDR2 is SMNVEV (reference sequence). The CDR3 totals 11 residues. In nucleotides, the CDR3 is TGTGCCAGCAGTTTCTTCAATGAGCAGTTCTTC. Its protein product is CASSFFNEQFF.

This chain links TRBV7-2 with TRBJ1-5; D call uncertain. The CDR3 has 15 amino acids. Looked up from germline, CDR1 is SGHTA and CDR2 is FQGNSA. V lost 1 base and J lost 2, with 9 bases in between. This chain's CDR3 is CASSLGGRGNQPQHF. CDR3 DNA: TGTGCCAGCAGCTTAGGAGGGCGGGGCAATCAGCCCCAGCATTTT.

This clone occurred a few times. The V and J genes are TRBV5-4 and TRBJ1-4, with D possibly matching TRBD1 (6 bases). The CDR3 extends over 13 amino acids. Trimming pared 4 bases from V and 8 bases from J, leaving 12 bases between. Per the germline V gene, CDR1 is SGHNT and CDR2 is YYREEE (reference sequence). The CDR3 nucleotides read TGTGCCAGCAGCCAAACAGGGAAGGAAAAACTGTTTTTT. Protein product: CASSQTGKEKLFF.

The table lists this clone with a count of one. This sequence joins TRBV18 and TRBJ2-1; the match to TRBD2 covers 14 bases. J gave up 1 base and V 4 bases, and 12 bases lay outside the gene matches. Germline CDR1 reads KGHSH; CDR2 reads LQKENI. The CDR3 is 20 amino acids. CDR3 DNA sequence: TGTGCCAGCTCACGATACGTCGGGACTAGCGGGAGTCGATCCTACAATGAGCAGTTCTTC. Protein: CASSRYVGTSGSRSYNEQFF.

The V and J genes are TRBV5-4 and TRBJ2-7, with TRBD2 identical over 9 bases. The CDR3 sequence is 16 residues long. The germline V gene encodes CDR1 SGHNT and CDR2 YYREEE (reference sequence). The J segment lost 4 bases and the V segment lost 1 base, leaving 9 bases of the junction unmatched. The CDR3 here is CASSLRGGRVLYEQYV. The CDR3, as DNA: TGTGCCAGCAGCTTGAGGGGCGGGAGGGTGTTATACGAGCAGTACGTC.

The chain recombines TRBV9 with TRBJ2-7; 12 bases map to TRBD1. The CDR3 is 15 residues long. From germline, CDR1 is SGDLS and CDR2 YYNGEE. Germline trimming cut 4 bases from V and 4 bases from J; bases unmatched to any gene: 6. Written as DNA, the CDR3 is TGTGCCAGCAGCCCTCGGGACAGGGGGCTATACGAGCAGTACTTC. It codes for CASSPRDRGLYEQYF.

The chain joins TRBV10-2 to TRBJ2-7, with 8 bases identical to TRBD2. Germline-derived CDR1 and CDR2 are WSHSY and SAAADI. Unmatched junction bases numbered 9, after V lost 3 bases and J lost 2 bases. The CDR3 is made up of 16 amino acids. CDR3 sequence: CASSDRGGMSPYEQYF. The DNA of the CDR3 is TGCGCCAGCAGTGACCGGGGGGGTATGTCCCCCTACGAGCAGTACTTC.

The J gene is TRBJ2-1, the V gene TRBV29-1; TRBD2 matches at 8 bases. The CDR3 sequence is 17 residues long. Germline CDR1 SQVTM, CDR2 ANQGSEA. The V and J ends lost 5 bases and 5 bases, in that order; junction bases with no gene match: 17. The CDR3 DNA follows: TGCAGCGTTCTTATGTTGCCCGGGACTAGTATTCACAATGAGCAGTTCTTC. It translates to CSVLMLPGTSIHNEQFF.

Concerning this clone itself: The same CDR3 is also encoded by other DNA sequences in this sample. The CDR3 DNA reads TGTGCCAGCAGCCATCGAACAGGGAGCTCCTACGAGCAGTACTTC. Its translation is CASSHRTGSSYEQYF. The gene calls are TRBV7-2 and TRBJ2-7, with a tentative D call TRBD1 (6 bases). The CDR3 consists of 15 residues. The germline V and J ends were trimmed by 5 bases and 0 bases, with 14 bases remaining between them. From germline, CDR1 is SGHTA and CDR2 FQGNSA.

This chain connects TRBV5-1 to TRBJ1-1; 9 bases match TRBD1. V was pared by 0 bases and J by 5 bases, with 5 bases of the junction left unmatched. The CDR3 has 15 residues. The germline V gene encodes CDR1 SGHRS and CDR2 YFSETQ. In nucleotides, the CDR3 is TGCGCCAGCAGCTTGGATACAGGGGGCTGGACTGAAGCTTTCTTT. Encoded protein: CASSLDTGGWTEAFF.

The V call is TRBV18, the J call TRBJ2-7; TRBD1 matches 9 bases. The CDR3 sequence is 18 residues long. After removal of 2 bases from V and 0 bases from J, the junction contained 11 bases not matched to a gene. CDR1 and CDR2 from the germline V gene are KGHSH and LQKENI. This chain's CDR3 is CASSPRIPQGARSYEQYF. CDR3 sequence (DNA): TGTGCCAGCTCACCAAGGATACCACAGGGGGCGCGCTCCTACGAGCAGTACTTC.

This clone is a singleton in its sample. The rearrangement uses TRBV7-9 and TRBJ1-2; D not certain. This CDR3 spans 14 amino acids. Trimming took 4 bases from V and 4 from J, leaving 13 bases between them. CDR1 is SEHNR, CDR2 FQNEAQ, per germline (reference sequence). CDR3 coding DNA: TGTGCCAGCAGCTCTTTCACCGGGAGCTATGGCTACACCTTC. This gives the protein CASSSFTGSYGYTF. Full variable domain (outside the CDR3, taken from reference TRBV7-9 and TRBJ1-2): DTGVSQNPRHKITKRGQNVTFRCDPISEHNRLYWYRQTLGQGPEFLTYFQNEAQLEKSRLLSDRFSAERPKGSFSTLEIQRTEQGDSAMYLCASSSFTGSYGYTFGSGTRLTVV.

CDR3 region: CAWSVSGIQPQHF. As DNA, the CDR3 is TGTGCCTGGAGTGTCTCGGGGATTCAGCCCCAGCATTTT. J is TRBJ1-5 and V is TRBV30; D ambiguous. With 0 bases removed from V and 6 bases from J, the gap between germline ends came to 9 bases. This CDR3 comprises 13 residues. Germline V CDR1 and CDR2: GTSNPN, SVGIG (reference sequence).

The count of this clone is one. The chain couples TRBV10-2 to TRBJ1-1, with 9 nucleotides matching TRBD1. Germline CDR1 reads WSHSY; CDR2 reads SAAADI. The CDR3 covers 15 residues. The V gene end was trimmed by 3 bases and the J gene end by 10 bases; junction bases not matched to a gene: 12. The CDR3 sequence: CASSESTGGGRRAFF. Written as DNA, the CDR3 is TGCGCCAGCAGTGAAAGTACAGGGGGCGGCAGGCGAGCTTTCTTT.

The chain carries TRBV25-1 and TRBJ2-2; TRBD1 matches at 9 bases. CDR3 length: 16 residues. Germline V gene sequence: CDR1 MGHDK, CDR2 SYGVNS. Germline trimming cut 8 bases from V and 4 bases from J; bases unmatched to any gene: 11. CDR3 loop: CASAAPGQGSTGELFF. The DNA of the CDR3 is TGTGCCAGCGCCGCTCCGGGACAGGGTTCCACCGGGGAGCTGTTTTTT. Drawing the rest from reference TRBV25-1 and TRBJ2-2, the complete variable domain is EADIYQTPRYLVIGTGKKITLECSQTMGHDKMYWYQQDPGMELHLIHYSYGVNSTEKGDLSSESTVSRIRTEHFPLTLESARPSHTSQYLCASAAPGQGSTGELFFGEGSRLTVL.

On this clone: Germline is not matched at one junction end, which may reflect a read error. At the DNA level, this CDR3 is encoded by other sequences in the same sample as well. The chain employs TRBV5-1 and TRBJ2-7; 10 bases agree with TRBD1. The CDR3 loop spans 14 amino acids. Per the germline V gene, CDR1 is SGHRS and CDR2 is YFSETQ. The CDR3 loop is CASSPGTGVYEQYF. DNA of the CDR3: TGCGCCAGCAGCCCGGGGACAGGGGTCTACGAGCAGTACTTT.

This clone was seen a single time. Written as DNA, the CDR3 is TGTGCTAGTGGGAGACCGGGACTAGCGGAGGCTAGCTCCTACAATGAGCAGTTCTTC. It encodes CASGRPGLAEASSYNEQFF. This chain joins TRBV12-5 and TRBJ2-1; TRBD2 matches 11 bases. After removal of 6 bases from V and 0 bases from J, the junction contained 13 bases not matched to a gene. From germline, CDR1 is LGHNT and CDR2 FRNRAP. The length of the CDR3 is 19 residues.

The rearrangement joins TRBV19 to TRBJ2-5; TRBD1 might be the D (6 bases). This CDR3 spans 14 amino acids. Germline V CDR1 and CDR2: LNHDA, SQIVND (reference sequence). Trimming took 3 bases from V and 5 from J, leaving 13 bases between them. Written as DNA, the CDR3 is TGTGCCAGTAGTATCCCAGGGGTGTCGGAGACCCAGTACTTC. It yields the protein CASSIPGVSETQYF.

V and J are TRBV6-6 and TRBJ2-3; TRBD1 matches at 9 bases. Germline V lookup: CDR1 MNHNY, CDR2 SVGAGI (reference sequence). With V trimmed by 6 bases and J by 5 bases, 12 bases remained unmatched. The CDR3 sequence is 16 residues long. CDR3 protein: CASSFEGQGNQDTQYF. For the CDR3, the DNA is TGTGCCAGCAGCTTCGAGGGACAGGGCAACCAAGATACGCAGTATTTT.

The chain couples TRBV19 to TRBJ2-3, with TRBD2 identical over 14 bases. Germline lookup yields CDR1 LNHDA and CDR2 SQIVND (reference sequence). CDR3 length equals 14 residues. The junction had 0 bases not matched to a gene; V was cut back by 6 bases and J by 4 bases. CDR3 coding DNA: TGTGCCAGTAGGGGACTAGCGGGAGCAGATACGCAGTATTTT. Protein product: CASRGLAGADTQYF.

In nucleotides, the CDR3 is TGTGCCAGCAGCACCGGACAGGGTGGACCCTACGAGCAGTACGTC. Its protein is CASSTGQGGPYEQYV. The J gene is TRBJ2-7, the V gene TRBV7-8; 8 nucleotides align to TRBD1. Germline V lookup: CDR1 SGHVS, CDR2 FQNEAQ. This CDR3 is built from 15 residues. Trimming at V came to 5 bases and at J to 2 bases, leaving 8 bases not matched to a gene.

This rearrangement joins TRBV19 to TRBJ1-5; 7 nucleotides align to TRBD1. The ends lost 6 bases at V and 2 bases at J; junction bases unmatched: 13. The CDR3 sequence is 17 residues long. Germline V lookup: CDR1 LNHDA, CDR2 SQIVND (reference sequence). The CDR3 spells CASRGGQALRGNQPQHF. The CDR3 nucleotides read TGTGCCAGTAGGGGCGGACAGGCGCTAAGAGGCAATCAGCCCCAGCATTTT.

CDR3 bases: TGTGCCACCAGCAGAGGCGGGTCCGGGGAGCTGTTTTTT. Translation: CATSRGGSGELFF. The rearrangement links TRBV15 to TRBJ2-2, with D perhaps matching TRBD2 (5 bases). V gave up 1 base and J gave up 6 bases, with 6 bases separating them. The length of the CDR3 is 13 residues. CDR1 is LNHNV, CDR2 YYDKDF, per germline (reference sequence).

Remarks on this clone: At one end, the junction sequence differs from germline, possibly due to a read error. The chain links TRBV30 to TRBJ1-2, with a weak D call TRBD1 (5 bases). The germline V gene encodes CDR1 GTSNPN and CDR2 SVGIG (reference sequence). This CDR3 spans 11 amino acids. The CDR3, as DNA: TGTGCCTGGACACAGGAGGGAGGCTACCCCTTC. Translating gives CAWTQEGGYPF.

The rearrangement links TRBV4-1 to TRBJ2-3; D gene uncertain. Germline assignment: CDR1 MGHRA and CDR2 YSYEKL. The CDR3 spans 13 residues. Trimming took off 0 bases at V and 8 bases at J, with 9 bases between the two ends. The CDR3 region is CASSQDTPGTQYF. CDR3 bases: TGCGCCAGCAGCCAAGATACCCCAGGTACGCAGTATTTT.

This chain links TRBV4-2 with TRBJ2-1; the D gene is possibly TRBD2 (6 bases). The ends were cut back, 0 bases at V and 7 bases at J, with 19 bases in the middle. CDR1 and CDR2 from the germline V gene are LGHNA and YNFKEQ. The CDR3 runs 17 residues. The CDR3 region is CASSQDGTDGKGNEQFF. Here the CDR3 DNA reads TGTGCCAGCAGCCAAGATGGGACTGACGGGAAGGGTAATGAGCAGTTCTTC.

As to this clone: A read error may produce the germline difference seen at one junction end. The V call is TRBV19, the J call TRBJ1-5; 11 bases are shared with TRBD1. The CDR3 totals 15 residues. Germline-derived CDR1 and CDR2 are LNHDA and SQIVND (reference sequence). CDR3 residues: CASSDRDRGNQPQNF. As DNA, the CDR3 is TGTGCCAGTAGTGACCGGGACAGGGGGAATCAGCCCCAGAATTTT.

The chain links TRBV4-3 to TRBJ1-1; D unresolved. Per germline, CDR1 LGHNA and CDR2 YSLEER. V lost 0 bases to trimming and J lost 4 bases, with 6 bases between them. The CDR3 sequence is 13 residues long. The CDR3 DNA reads TGCGCCAGCAGCCAAGACAGTACCACTGAAGCTTTCTTT. This sequence encodes CASSQDSTTEAFF.

The chain recombines TRBV18 with TRBJ2-5, with D tentatively TRBD1 (5 bases). Germline CDR1 is KGHSH and CDR2 is LQKENI. Trimming took off 8 bases at V and 1 base at J, with 11 bases between the two ends. CDR3 length: 13 residues. CDR3 nucleotides: TGTGCCAGCCAAAACAGGATCCAAGAGACCCAGTACTTC. It translates to CASQNRIQETQYF.

This clone was recorded a few times. This chain connects TRBV19 to TRBJ1-5, with TRBD1 identical over 7 bases. With V trimmed by 6 bases and J by 4 bases, 6 bases remained unmatched. The germline CDR1 and CDR2 sequences are LNHDA and SQIVND (reference sequence). The CDR3 sequence is 14 residues long. CDR3 protein: CASRVEGANQPQHF. The CDR3 DNA follows: TGTGCCAGTAGGGTAGAGGGGGCGAATCAGCCCCAGCATTTT.